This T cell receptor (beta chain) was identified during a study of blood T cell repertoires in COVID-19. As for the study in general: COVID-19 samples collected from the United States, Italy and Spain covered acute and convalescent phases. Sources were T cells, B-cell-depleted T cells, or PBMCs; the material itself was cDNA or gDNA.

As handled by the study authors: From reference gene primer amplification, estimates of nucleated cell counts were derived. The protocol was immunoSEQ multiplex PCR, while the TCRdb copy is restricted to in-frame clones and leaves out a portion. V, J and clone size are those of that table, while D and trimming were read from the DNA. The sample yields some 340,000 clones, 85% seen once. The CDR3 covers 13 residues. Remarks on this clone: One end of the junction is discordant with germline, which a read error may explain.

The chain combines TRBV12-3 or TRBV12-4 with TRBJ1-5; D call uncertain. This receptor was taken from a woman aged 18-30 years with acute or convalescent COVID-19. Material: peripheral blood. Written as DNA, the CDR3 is TGTGCCAGCAGTCAGAACACGAATCGGCCCCAGCATTTT. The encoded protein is CASSQNTNRPQHF.